This TCR beta chain was captured in a study of T cell clonotyping in hematopoietic cell transplantation (dated by TCRdb to about 2021). With respect to the entire study: A total of some 130 blood samples were gathered in the study from around 40 consecutive transplant recipients along with their related donors. Recruitment of patients was conducted between 2015 and early 2017, and follow-up was continued until September 2020 or death.

In light of the paper, this sample's time point label describes: 30 days after allo-HCT. Blood from recipients was drawn about 28 days before transplant and again at days 30, 100 and 180 after transplant. Nuclei Lysis Solution was used to extract genomic DNA from fresh or cryopreserved unfractionated peripheral blood mononuclear cells. The germline V gene (reference sequence) supplies CDR1 DFQATT and CDR2 SNEGSKA. The CDR3, from cysteine to phenylalanine, totals 11 residues. CDR3 DNA only is kept here, 33 bases in frame from base 1. V is reduced by 7 bases and J by 1 base, leaving a spacing of 7 bases between them. What the work shows at the level of the full study, not this receptor alone: The sample size was limited and the cells went unsorted, which meant the CD4 and CD8 repertoire contributions could not be told apart. Overlap with donor repertoires was found for only a small fraction of recipient repertoires, with over 97% found to appear de novo at the given depth. Recipient TCR diversity fell after transplant, with pathologically expanded clonotypes rising progressively from day 30 to day 180. Broader posttransplant TCR repertoire diversity was predicted by donor and pretransplant recipient Inverse Simpson Index values.

As regards this clone: Its antigen is not yet known. Base qualities are not provided; no much larger clone lies one nucleotide away.

The immunoSEQ assay, a bias-controlled multiplex PCR using V- and J-specific primers, was used to amplify TCR beta CDR3 regions from genomic DNA. A proprietary barcode and Illumina adapter sequences were added to the CDR3 amplicons in a second PCR step. An Illumina MiSeq instrument was used for sequencing of the CDR3 libraries. In the original analysis: Export and quality control were done with immunoSEQ Analyzer 3.0, while downstream analyses used R Bioconductor and Immunarch. Only productive rearrangements in the normalized downsampled data set were used to calculate repertoire metrics. Pathologically expanded clonotypes were defined as those larger than 5 templates in the normalized cohort. The Inverse Simpson Index was used to measure repertoire diversity. To capture all clonotypes, CMV-specificity analyses were performed on the non-normalized data set. TCRdb's version of the immuneACCESS table is confined to in-frame rearrangements and falls short of the full clone set. An unresolved V gene accounts for under half of the shortfall where checked; the remainder is of unknown origin. V, J and clone size are those of that table, while D and trimming were read from the DNA. The sample table records 7,900 or so clones; approximately 89% of these occur just once. Clones ranked in the top ten supply approximately 4.8% of the sample.

The TCR sequence derives from a female patient aged 50-65 years who had an allogeneic stem cell transplant from an unrelated donor, so the T cells may come from the graft donor. Some clones in this sample may be carry-over from other donors' samples. This material consisted of PBMCs, taken 30 days after allogeneic stem cell transplant. Recombination linked TRBV20-1 to TRBJ2-5; a weak D assignment points to TRBD1 (5 bases agree). Here the CDR3 is given as CSGQSQETQYF. The bases are TGCAGTGGACAGAGCCAAGAGACCCAGTACTTC.